A selection of T cell receptor beta chains follows, all from one sample in a study of OX40 agonist ivuxolimab in advanced cancers. Data came from immunoSEQ multiplex PCR; TCRdb stores just in-frame clones and leaves some out. The table has over 100,000 clones, roughly 91% seen once; the top ten hold about 0.93%. The sample in question was CD4+ or CD8+ T cells sorted from blood, obtained in a trial of the OX40 agonist ivuxolimab. The receptors here all came from an adult with an advanced solid tumor such as melanoma, head and neck, liver or kidney cancer. CDR3s include the opening cysteine and the closing phenylalanine or tryptophan. D genes are given only for firm matches. Size tells how often a clone was seen (once, few, many) or the class of an expanded clone, and some rows leave it out.

clone_size	d_call	cdr3_length	j_call	v_call	cdr3_nt	cdr3_aa
NA	NA	13	TRBJ1-1	TRBV5-1	TGCGCCAGCAGCTTGGGTCACAACACTGAAGCTTTCTTT	CASSLGHNTEAFF
NA	TRBD1	14	TRBJ1-1	TRBV6-6	TGTGCCAGCAGTTACTCCAGGGGGAGGACTGAAGCTTTCTTT	CASSYSRGRTEAFF
NA	NA	14	TRBJ1-5	TRBV7-8	TGTGCCAGCAGCTTAGAGGTCAGAGGTCAGCCCCAGCATTTT	CASSLEVRGQPQHF
NA	TRBD1	13	TRBJ1-4	TRBV2	TGTGCCAGCAGGGGGACAGGCGCAATTAAACTGTTTTTT	CASRGTGAIKLFF
NA	TRBD1	16	TRBJ1-5	TRBV7-2	TGTGCCAGCAGCTTAGCGCAACAGGGGGCTGCACAGCCCCAGCATTTT	CASSLAQQGAAQPQHF
NA	TRBD1	16	TRBJ1-1	TRBV7-9	TGTGCCAGCAGCCAAGATGCGGACAGGTTCGACACTGAAGCTTTCTTT	CASSQDADRFDTEAFF
NA	TRBD1	15	TRBJ2-3	TRBV9	TGTGCCAGCAGCGTCGAGACAGGGGTATCAGATACGCAGTATTTT	CASSVETGVSDTQYF
NA	NA	13	TRBJ2-7	TRBV6-1	TGTGCCAGCAGTGGATCCGGTTCCTACGAGCAGTACTTC	CASSGSGSYEQYF
NA	NA	14	TRBJ2-3	TRBV11-3	TGTGCCAGCAGCCCGACAGGAGACACAGATACGCAGTATTTT	CASSPTGDTDTQYF
NA	NA	13	TRBJ1-2	TRBV30	TGTGCCTGGAGTGTACTCGGGGAGGCGGGCTACACCTTC	CAWSVLGEAGYTF
NA	TRBD2	18	TRBJ2-1	TRBV6-4	TGTGCCATTCCTCTCCTTCCTCCAAGCGGGAGGGGGGAGAATGAGCAGTTCTTC	CAIPLLPPSGRGENEQFF
NA	NA	13	TRBJ1-2	TRBV7-2	TGTGCCAGCGGAGGGGCCCCTAACTATGGCTACACCTTC	CASGGAPNYGYTF
NA	NA	15	TRBJ2-1	TRBV5-1	TGCGCCAGCAGCACCGGGACCTCCCCCTACAATGAGCAGTTCTTC	CASSTGTSPYNEQFF
NA	NA	14	TRBJ2-7	TRBV5-1	TGCGCCAGCAGCTTGGAGGCAGCGGCCTACGAGCAGTACTTC	CASSLEAAAYEQYF
NA	NA	13	TRBJ1-3	TRBV18	TGTGCCAGCTCACCACCGAGCGGAAACACCATATATTTT	CASSPPSGNTIYF
NA	TRBD2	16	TRBJ2-1	TRBV5-4	TGTGCCAGCAGGCCGGGAGGGCTAAACCCCTACAATGAGCAGTTCTTC	CASRPGGLNPYNEQFF
NA	NA	13	TRBJ2-5	TRBV28	TGTGCCAGCAGCCCCGGGAACTTAGAGACCCAGTACTTC	CASSPGNLETQYF
NA	NA	14	TRBJ2-4	TRBV9	TGTGCCAGCAGCGTTGACCCGGGACGGAACATTCAGTACTTC	CASSVDPGRNIQYF
NA	NA	14	TRBJ2-2	TRBV6-5	TGTGCCAGCAAGGGGGTAGGGGACACCGGGGAGCTGTTTTTT	CASKGVGDTGELFF
NA	NA	11	TRBJ1-2	TRBV18	TGTGCCAGCTCACCCGGACAGGGCTACACCTTC	CASSPGQGYTF
once	NA	17	TRBJ1-6	TRBV5-8	TGTGCCAGCAGCTTGGTACAGGGAACTATGAGGGGATCACCCCTCCACTTT	CASSLVQGTMRGSPLHF
NA	TRBD1	15	TRBJ1-1	TRBV5-6	TGTGCCAGCAGGTTGTCCGGGACAGCGAACACTGAAGCTTTCTTT	CASRLSGTANTEAFF
NA	NA	16	TRBJ2-7	TRBV5-1	TGCGCCAGCAGCGTACCTTTGTCAGGGGCGGGTTACGAGCAGTACTTC	CASSVPLSGAGYEQYF
NA	TRBD1	16	TRBJ2-7	TRBV19	TGTGCCAGTAGTATGTCCTGGACAGGGTTATACTACGAGCAGTACTTC	CASSMSWTGLYYEQYF
NA	NA	17	TRBJ1-1	TRBV7-2	TGTGCCAGCAGCTCTAAGGTGGGCATAGCTGGTTTCACTGAAGCTTTCTTT	CASSSKVGIAGFTEAFF
NA	TRBD2	15	TRBJ2-2	TRBV5-1	TGCGCCAGCAGCCCGACTAGCGGAGACACCGGGGAGCTGTTTTTT	CASSPTSGDTGELFF